The next 2 T cell receptor beta chains were all read from a single sample in a study of cytomegalovirus exposure and HLA in healthy donors. PCR employed 60 Vbeta and 13 Jbeta primers. Libraries were prepared by immunoSEQ multiplex PCR; TCRdb keeps only in-frame clonotypes and omits some of them. The repertoire holds roughly 170,000 clones, with 77% as singletons. The specimen sequenced was PBMCs. The receptors originated from a woman in her thirties in good health and CMV-seropositive.

V is TRBV7-3 and J is TRBJ2-5, with D tentatively TRBD2 (5 bases). Germline values: CDR1 SGHTA, CDR2 FQGTGA. CDR3 size: 13 residues. V was pared by 5 bases and J by 4 bases, with 11 bases between. CDR3 coding DNA: TGTGCCAGCAGCCCGGGATCGGGAGAGACCCAGTACTTC. Protein sequence: CASSPGSGETQYF.

The V call is TRBV7-9, the J call TRBJ2-7; maybe TRBD1 (6 bases). V lost 5 bases and J 2 bases, leaving 22 bases between the germline ends. In germline, CDR1 is SEHNR, CDR2 FQNEAQ (reference sequence). The CDR3 totals 17 residues. The CDR3 loop reads CASSTTWGLKVTYEQYF. In DNA, the CDR3 is TGTGCCAGCAGCACAACCTGGGGGCTAAAGGTAACCTACGAGCAGTACTTC.